The T cell receptor (beta chain) under discussion was sequenced for a study of T cell responses to AZD1222 COVID-19 vaccine. The assay was immunoSEQ multiplex PCR, and TCRdb's table has in-frame clones only and misses some. The sample records tens of thousands of clones, about 85% being singletons. This CDR3 region has 11 residues. V lost 3 bases, J lost 5 bases, and 4 bases lay in between. The sample in question was peripheral blood, obtained on day 0 of AZD1222 vaccination. The origin of this receptor is an adult in good health. The chain uses TRBV12-3 or TRBV12-4 and TRBJ1-1; D call uncertain. The chain's CDR3 is CASSFNTEAFF. As DNA, the CDR3 is TGTGCCAGCAGTTTTAATACTGAAGCTTTCTTT.